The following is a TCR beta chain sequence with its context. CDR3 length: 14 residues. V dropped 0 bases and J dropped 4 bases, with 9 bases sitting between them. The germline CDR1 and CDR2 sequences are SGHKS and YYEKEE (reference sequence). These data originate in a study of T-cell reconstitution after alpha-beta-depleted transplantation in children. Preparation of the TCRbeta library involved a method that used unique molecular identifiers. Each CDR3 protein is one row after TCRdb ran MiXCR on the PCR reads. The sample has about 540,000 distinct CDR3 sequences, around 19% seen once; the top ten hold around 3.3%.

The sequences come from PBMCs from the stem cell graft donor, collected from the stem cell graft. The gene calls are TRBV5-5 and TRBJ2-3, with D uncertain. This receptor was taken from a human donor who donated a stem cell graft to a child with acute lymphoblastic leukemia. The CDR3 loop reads CASSLGWSPDTQYF. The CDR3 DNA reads TGTGCCAGCAGCTTGGGTTGGAGCCCAGATACGCAGTATTTT.